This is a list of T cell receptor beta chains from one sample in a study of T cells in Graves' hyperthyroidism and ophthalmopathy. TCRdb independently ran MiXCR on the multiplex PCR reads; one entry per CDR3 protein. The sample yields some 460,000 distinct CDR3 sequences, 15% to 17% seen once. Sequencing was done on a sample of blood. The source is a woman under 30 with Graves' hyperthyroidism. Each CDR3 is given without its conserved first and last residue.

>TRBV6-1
ASSERAGGNQPQH
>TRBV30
AWSTAGGQPQH
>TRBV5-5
ASSLAEGFSGYT
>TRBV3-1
ASSQEVDQPQH
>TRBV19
ASSLPYSGIYTDTQY
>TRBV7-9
ASTPGQNEKLF
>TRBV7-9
ASSSRLAGGPDIQY
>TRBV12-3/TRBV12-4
ASRKTGGSSYEQY
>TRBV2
ASDRSSTDTQY
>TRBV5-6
ASSLYSREGPRNEQF
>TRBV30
AWRPGGGVETQY
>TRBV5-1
ASSLGTLRYDTQY
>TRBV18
ASSLFHRGIDQPQH
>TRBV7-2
ASSLGQGYTGELF
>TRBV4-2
ASSSKSPYEQY
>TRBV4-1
ASSQVDSGANVLT
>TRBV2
ASSPRPNTQY
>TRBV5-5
ASSFGAPNYGYT
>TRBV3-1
ASSQGGRRYGYT
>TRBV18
ASSGDGYT
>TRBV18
ASPPGYGDEQY
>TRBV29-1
SVVGQLNTGELF
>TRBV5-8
ASSFTSGGPTDTQY
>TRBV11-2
ASSYTSGEDNEQF
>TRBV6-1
ASIQTSGGADEQF
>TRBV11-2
ASSLEPGGDEQY
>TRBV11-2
ASRSGGASNEQF
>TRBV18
ASSPSEVTEAF
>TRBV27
ASSQKPGQWNYGYT
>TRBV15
ATSRVSGQRVNEQF
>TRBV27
ASRPAGVVEQF
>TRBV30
AWTLTGNEQF
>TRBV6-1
AITRTGTGGSPLH
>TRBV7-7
ASSLWGRDEQF
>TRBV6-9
ASSYASGGVWEQF
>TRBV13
ASSLMSSGYNEQF
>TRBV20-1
SARDRGGGVGQPQH
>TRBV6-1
ASSPLGDRGRRTYEQY
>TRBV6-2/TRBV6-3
ASRGQGGRSPLH
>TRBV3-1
ASSPRAGGHNEQF
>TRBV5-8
ASSFGASGYTDTQY